These 27 T cell receptor beta chains came from one sample sequenced in a study of T cells after yellow fever vaccination (dated by TCRdb to the late 2010s). Receptors were amplified or captured by 5' RACE. Sequencing instrument: Illumina HiSeq 2500. TCRdb ran its own pipeline on the public reads, namely fastp trimming at Q25 and MiXCR clone calling, and kept in-frame beta chains. Records with the same CDR3 protein are collapsed into one entry carrying the most frequent genes and DNA. This sample is represented by some 350,000 distinct CDR3 sequences; about 9.5% of them were singletons. Over 15% of the sample rests with the top ten. This specimen's treatment or condition label, per the study, means: live attenuated yellow fever vaccine strain. The starting material was PBMCs, obtained on the day of the first yellow fever vaccination. All receptors come from a man aged 18-30 years who received the YFV17D yellow fever vaccine.

The sample holds a few counts of this clonotype. The chain has TRBV13 and TRBJ1-1; TRBD1 aligns across 7 bases. This CDR3 has 14 amino acids. J lost 7 bases, V lost 5 bases, and 10 bases had no gene match. Germline CDR1 PRHDT, CDR2 FYEKMQ (reference sequence). For the CDR3, the DNA is TGTGCCAGCAGCGACAGGGAGTCCGCTCTTGAAGCTTTCTTT. Translating gives CASSDRESALEAFF.

This clonotype was counted many times. The genes are TRBV5-1 and TRBJ2-3, with D possibly TRBD1 on 5 matching bases. Between the trimmed V and J ends, which lost 1 base and 5 bases, there was a span of 17 bases. Per the germline V gene, CDR1 is SGHRS and CDR2 is YFSETQ. CDR3 length: 16 residues. The CDR3 here is CASSLSRQSFRDTQYF. The DNA of the CDR3 is TGCGCCAGCAGCTTGAGCCGACAGTCCTTTAGAGATACGCAGTATTTT.

The chain couples TRBV19 to TRBJ2-5, with D perhaps assigned TRBD1 or TRBD2 (6 bases each). Germline CDR1 LNHDA, CDR2 SQIVND (reference sequence). The CDR3 has 15 amino acids. The V end lost 7 bases, the J end lost 0 bases, and 15 bases lay between the germline ends. The CDR3 sequence is CASNGARGHQETQYF. Here the CDR3 DNA reads TGTGCCAGTAACGGGGCTCGGGGGCACCAAGAGACCCAGTACTTC. Filled out from reference TRBV19 and TRBJ2-5, the complete variable domain reads DGGITQSPKYLFRKEGQNVTLSCEQNLNHDAMYWYRQDPGQGLRLIYYSQIVNDFQKGDIAEGYSVSREKKESFPLTVTSAQKNPTAFYLCASNGARGHQETQYFGPGTRLLVL.

The chain couples TRBV28 to TRBJ1-2; 10 bases are shared with TRBD1. The CDR3 consists of 15 residues. Germline V gene lookup returns CDR1 MDHEN and CDR2 SYDVKM. The J segment lost 0 bases and the V segment lost 10 bases, leaving 8 bases of the junction unmatched. CDR3 amino acids: CAISPGTGANYGYTF. DNA of the CDR3: TGTGCCATCAGCCCCGGGACAGGGGCTAACTATGGCTACACCTTC.

This clonotype was detected only a few times. This rearrangement joins TRBV20-1 to TRBJ1-4, with a possible D match to TRBD1 (5 bases). Trimming cost V 1 base and J 5 bases, with 11 bases left between them. The germline V gene encodes CDR1 DFQATT and CDR2 SNEGSKA (reference sequence). The CDR3 spans 14 residues. This CDR3 is CSARVGPGNEKLFF. The CDR3 nucleotides read TGCAGTGCTAGAGTGGGGCCGGGGAATGAAAAACTGTTTTTT.

The chain uses TRBV5-4 and TRBJ1-2; the D is unclear. Germline CDR1 SGHNT, CDR2 YYREEE (reference sequence). Trimming took off 5 bases at V and 2 bases at J, with 13 bases between the two ends. The CDR3 is 14 residues long. The CDR3 nucleotides read TGTGCCAGCAGGCGGACGGAGGAGAACTATGGCTACACCTTC. It specifies CASRRTEENYGYTF.

The V call is TRBV7-2, the J call TRBJ1-2, with D uncertain. CDR3 size: 11 residues. CDR1 is SGHTA, CDR2 FQGNSA, per germline. V lost 5 bases, J lost 5 bases, and 6 bases lay in between. The CDR3 bases are TGTGCCAGCAGCGTACGATATGGCTACACCTTC. Encoded protein: CASSVRYGYTF.

The sample holds many counts of this clonotype. The chain employs TRBV4-3 and TRBJ1-5, with a tentative D call TRBD1 (5 bases). The CDR3 is made up of 15 amino acids. Trimming removed 5 bases at V and 2 bases at J, with 13 bases between. Germline V gene sequence: CDR1 LGHNA, CDR2 YSLEER. As DNA, the CDR3 is TGCGCCAGCAGCTCAGGACACGGCCGCAATCAGCCCCAGCATTTT. It yields the protein CASSSGHGRNQPQHF.

The chain has TRBV7-9 and TRBJ2-7, with D perhaps matching TRBD2 (6 bases). This CDR3 region has 14 residues. V gave up 5 bases and J gave up 3 bases, with 14 bases separating them. The germline V gene has CDR1 SEHNR and CDR2 FQNEAQ (reference sequence). CDR3 loop: CASSLGGRVYEQYF. DNA for the CDR3: TGTGCCAGCAGCCTCGGGGGACGAGTCTACGAGCAGTACTTC.

This clonotype was seen many times. The genes are TRBV6-5 and TRBJ2-3; a possible D gene is TRBD1 (5 bases). The germline gives CDR1 MNHEY, CDR2 SVGAGI. V was shortened by 5 bases and J by 5 bases, with 8 bases between the two germline ends. The CDR3 extends over 12 amino acids. Here the CDR3 reads CASSRTGDTQYF. The CDR3 DNA is TGTGCCAGCAGTAGAACAGGAGATACGCAGTATTTT.

This clonotype came up many times. The rearrangement links TRBV5-1 to TRBJ2-2; no firm D call. Germline V gene sequence: CDR1 SGHRS, CDR2 YFSETQ. Trimming cost V 6 bases and J 6 bases, with 15 bases left between them. This CDR3 has 14 residues. This CDR3 reads CASKLEPGPGELFF. CDR3 DNA sequence: TGCGCCAGCAAACTCGAGCCCGGACCCGGGGAGCTGTTTTTT.

The J gene is TRBJ2-1, the V gene TRBV20-1, with a tentative D call TRBD2 (5 bases). This CDR3 is built from 14 residues. V lost 5 bases to trimming and J lost 6 bases, with 17 bases between them. Per the germline V gene, CDR1 is DFQATT and CDR2 is SNEGSKA (reference sequence). CDR3 residues: CSAVTSLSRNEQFF. CDR3 nucleotides: TGCAGTGCTGTCACTAGTCTCTCCCGCAATGAGCAGTTCTTC.

This clonotype was counted a few times. The gene calls are TRBV7-9 and TRBJ1-4; no firm D call. The CDR3 covers 13 residues. The V gene lost 3 bases and the J gene lost 6 bases, with 8 bases spanning the gap. Germline CDR1 and CDR2: SEHNR and FQNEAQ (reference sequence). CDR3 amino acids: CASSFVVDEKLFF. The CDR3 DNA follows: TGTGCCAGCAGCTTCGTGGTTGATGAAAAACTGTTTTTT.

This clonotype was detected a few times. The chain combines TRBV6-1 with TRBJ1-6, with TRBD1 as a possible D gene (6 bases). Germline lookup yields CDR1 MNHNS and CDR2 SASEGT. The CDR3 is made up of 16 amino acids. V lost 6 bases, J lost 3 bases, and 15 bases lay in between. The CDR3 sequence: CASSPGQSLYNSPLHF. CDR3 sequence (DNA): TGTGCCAGCAGCCCCGGACAGTCGCTCTATAATTCACCCCTCCACTTT.

The CDR3 DNA is TGTGCCAGCAGCCAAGCGGGGACAGGGGGCACAGATACGCAGTATTTT. This encodes CASSQAGTGGTDTQYF. V gene TRBV4-2 combines with J gene TRBJ2-3; 10 nucleotides match TRBD1. Germline V gene data show CDR1 as LGHNA and CDR2 as YNFKEQ. This CDR3 has 16 residues. The V segment lost 1 base and the J segment 1 base; nucleotides outside the gene matches: 2.

The chain uses TRBV29-1 and TRBJ2-7, with D maybe TRBD2 (6 bases). Looked up from germline, CDR1 is SQVTM and CDR2 is ANQGSEA. The CDR3 spans 13 residues. Trimming pared 4 bases from V and 3 bases from J, leaving 13 bases between. In DNA form, the CDR3 reads TGCAGCGTTGTTGGCGGGGACCTCTACGAGCAGTACTTC. This sequence encodes CSVVGGDLYEQYF.

The chain employs TRBV20-1 and TRBJ1-2; D gene ambiguous. The V end was cut by 4 bases, the J end by 4 bases, with 7 bases between. The CDR3 length is 11 residues. The germline gives CDR1 DFQATT, CDR2 SNEGSKA (reference sequence). Here the CDR3 DNA reads TGCAGTGCTAACGGCGGCTATGGCTACACCTTC. Its protein product is CSANGGYGYTF.

CDR3 loop: CASSQGVGQNYEQYF. As DNA, the CDR3 is TGCGCCAGCAGCCAAGGGGTAGGGCAGAACTACGAGCAGTACTTC. V gene TRBV4-1 combines with J gene TRBJ2-7; D unclear. Germline V lookup: CDR1 MGHRA, CDR2 YSYEKL. The V end was cut by 1 base, the J end by 3 bases, with 13 bases between. The CDR3 covers 15 residues.

The genes are TRBV19 and TRBJ2-1; either TRBD1 or TRBD2 may fit D (6 bases each). With 5 bases removed from V and 5 bases from J, the gap between germline ends came to 19 bases. Germline CDR1 and CDR2: LNHDA and SQIVND (reference sequence). The CDR3 covers 16 residues. CDR3 sequence: CASSDTGARSHNEQFF. The CDR3 DNA is TGTGCCAGTAGTGACACGGGGGCTAGAAGTCACAATGAGCAGTTCTTC.

This clonotype was detected a few times. The gene calls are TRBV6-2 or TRBV6-3 and TRBJ1-1; a possible D gene is TRBD1 (5 bases). The CDR3 consists of 15 residues. CDR1 is MNHEY and CDR2 is SVGEGT in the germline V gene. Trimming removed 0 bases at V and 0 bases at J, with 8 bases between. DNA of the CDR3: TGTGCCAGCAGTTACTCGGGGGGGATGAACACTGAAGCTTTCTTT. This translates into CASSYSGGMNTEAFF.

This clonotype was counted between two and nine times. V gene TRBV13 combines with J gene TRBJ2-7; D is perhaps TRBD1 or TRBD2 (7 bases each). Trimming left V 5 bases short and J 2 bases short, with 16 bases between. The CDR3 covers 15 residues. The germline V gene has CDR1 PRHDT and CDR2 FYEKMQ (reference sequence). CDR3 amino acids: CASSPGGGRTYEQYF. The DNA for the CDR3 is TGTGCCAGCAGCCCAGGGGGGGGACGGACCTACGAGCAGTACTTC.

CDR3 coding DNA: TGTGCCAGCACTCAAGAGGCTATCGGGGAGCTGTTTTTT. Translation: CASTQEAIGELFF. The chain is built from TRBV2 and TRBJ2-2; no clear D gene. CDR1 is SNHLY and CDR2 is FYNNEI in the germline V gene. The CDR3 contains 13 residues. V was pared by 7 bases and J by 7 bases, with 13 bases between.

This clonotype was counted ten times or more. The J gene is TRBJ2-7, the V gene TRBV27; a weak D match, TRBD1 (6 bases). V lost 6 bases to trimming and J lost 2 bases, with 29 bases between them. The germline gives CDR1 MNHEY, CDR2 SMNVEV (reference sequence). The length of the CDR3 is 19 residues. The DNA of the CDR3 is TGTGCCAGCAGCCTACCCCGGGACACCGGCGTCGAGATTACCTACGAGCAGTACGTC. Its protein product is CASSLPRDTGVEITYEQYV.

To note about this clonotype: A much larger clone lies a single base off, so this may be a read error. The rearrangement uses TRBV5-1 and TRBJ2-5; D is unclear. Germline V gene lookup returns CDR1 SGHRS and CDR2 YFSETQ. The CDR3 has 14 amino acids. Trimming took 4 bases from V and 1 from J, leaving 11 bases between them. The CDR3 here is CASSGHSAQETQYF. The CDR3 DNA sequence: TGCGCCAGCAGCGGTCACAGCGCCCAAGAGACCCAGTACTTC.

This clonotype has at least ten counts. The rearrangement links TRBV7-2 to TRBJ2-7; the match to TRBD1 covers 7 bases. Germline lookup yields CDR1 SGHTA and CDR2 FQGNSA. Losses at the gene ends were 1 base for V and 0 bases for J; bases not matched to a gene: 3. The CDR3 runs 15 residues. The CDR3, as DNA: TGTGCCAGCAGCTTAGGAGGGGGCGCCTCCTACGAGCAGTACGTC. Protein product: CASSLGGGASYEQYV.

This clonotype was picked up a small number of times. The chain has TRBV6-5 and TRBJ1-4, with D unresolved. CDR3 length: 14 residues. The V end lost 2 bases, the J end lost 3 bases, and 7 bases lay between the germline ends. Germline V gene sequence: CDR1 MNHEY, CDR2 SVGAGI. In DNA form, the CDR3 reads TGTGCCAGCAGTTACAGGGTGGCTAATGAAAAACTGTTTTTT. It is translated as CASSYRVANEKLFF.

This clonotype came up many times. CDR3 nucleotide sequence: TGTGCCAGCACTAAGACACACGGAAACACCATATATTTT. This translates into CASTKTHGNTIYF. The chain carries TRBV12-3 or TRBV12-4 and TRBJ1-3, with D unclear. V shed 7 bases and J shed 4 bases, with 11 bases lying between them. CDR3 length: 13 residues.